This T cell receptor (beta chain) emerged from a study of early T cells in non-severe SARS-CoV-2 infection. The CDR3 has 13 residues. Germline V lookup: CDR1 KGHSH, CDR2 LQKENI. V was clipped by 3 bases and J by 4 bases, with 7 bases between them. The protocol attached unique molecular identifiers to individual cDNA molecules. TCRdb re-analysed the 5' RACE reads in MiXCR, keeping a single row per CDR3 protein. The sample lists 43,000 or so distinct CDR3 sequences; roughly 7.3% were seen once. The chain joins TRBV18 to TRBJ2-1; D is unclear. This clonotype originated in an adult who was a healthcare worker with PCR-confirmed SARS-CoV-2 infection or an uninfected control (not recorded which). Sequencing used whole blood. CDR3 sequence reads: CASSPTLYNEQFF. The DNA for the CDR3 is TGTGCCAGCTCACCCACACTTTACAATGAGCAGTTCTTC.